These T cell receptor beta chains were read from a single sample in a study of PD-L1 blockade in urothelial cancer. Some clones are missing from TCRdb's copy, which holds only in-frame ones; the method was immunoSEQ multiplex PCR. This table holds roughly 100,000 clones, around 78% found once. The material was PBMCs, obtained around atezolizumab (anti-PD-L1) treatment. All receptors come from an older man with urothelial cancer. The CDR3 runs from the conserved cysteine through the conserved F or W. A D gene is named only where the DNA matches it firmly. The listing skips clone size in some rows; elsewhere it reads once, few, many or a size class.

V gene	D gene	J gene	clone size	CDR3 protein	CDR3 DNA
TRBV2	TRBD1	TRBJ2-5	NA	CASMTGWIRETQYF	TGTGCCAGCATGACAGGGTGGATCCGGGAGACCCAGTACTTC
TRBV29-1	TRBD1	TRBJ2-5	NA	CSTSQGAGETQYF	TGCAGCACCTCGCAGGGGGCCGGAGAGACCCAGTACTTC
TRBV15	TRBD2	TRBJ2-1	NA	CATSDGRAGAYREQFF	TGTGCCACCAGCGACGGAAGAGCGGGGGCCTATAGAGAGCAGTTCTTC
TRBV5-1	TRBD2	TRBJ2-1	NA	CASSWTPGLDEFF	TGCGCCAGCAGCTGGACGCCGGGACTAGATGAGTTCTTC
TRBV19	NA	TRBJ2-1	few	CASSLRGVNEQFF	TGTGCCAGTAGTCTCAGGGGGGTCAATGAGCAGTTCTTC
TRBV15	NA	TRBJ1-5	NA	CATSRDARGGAAQPQHF	TGTGCCACCAGCAGGGACGCGAGGGGAGGGGCCGCTCAGCCCCAGCATTTT
TRBV9	TRBD1	TRBJ2-6	NA	CASSVGTGALSGANVLTF	TGTGCCAGCAGCGTAGGGACAGGGGCCCTCTCTGGGGCCAACGTCCTGACTTTC
TRBV19	NA	TRBJ1-1	few	CASSIDTSTTEAFF	TGTGCCAGTAGTATAGACACGTCAACAACTGAAGCTTTCTTT
TRBV19	TRBD1	TRBJ1-2	few	CASSRQGDYGYTF	TGTGCCAGTAGTCGACAGGGGGACTATGGCTACACCTTC
TRBV28	TRBD1	TRBJ1-2	NA	CASSQGGGNYGYTF	TGTGCCAGCAGTCAGGGGGGAGGAAACTATGGCTACACCTTC
TRBV10-3	NA	TRBJ2-7	NA	CAISVDSLGNEQYF	TGTGCCATCAGTGTGGACAGCTTGGGAAACGAGCAGTACTTC
TRBV7-7	TRBD1	TRBJ2-7	NA	CASSSHRDRDFYEQYF	TGTGCCAGCAGCTCGCACCGGGACAGGGACTTCTACGAGCAGTACTTC
TRBV6-5	NA	TRBJ1-2	NA	CASSEGAGPNGYTF	TGTGCCAGCAGTGAAGGGGCAGGGCCCAATGGCTACACCTTC
TRBV10-3	TRBD2	TRBJ2-3	NA	CAIGGGTSGRFTDTQYF	TGTGCCATAGGAGGGGGAACTAGCGGGAGGTTCACAGATACGCAGTATTTT
TRBV7-2	TRBD2	TRBJ2-1	NA	CASSLAGLATPHEQFF	TGTGCCAGCAGCTTAGCGGGACTAGCGACCCCCCATGAGCAGTTCTTC
TRBV6-6	TRBD2	TRBJ2-1	few	CASSNLAGLLNDEQFF	TGTGCCAGCAGCAACCTAGCGGGTCTGCTGAACGATGAGCAGTTCTTC
TRBV14	NA	TRBJ2-7	NA	CASSQDRRGLSSYEQYF	TGTGCCAGCAGCCAAGATCGCCGGGGGTTGAGCTCCTACGAGCAGTACTTC
TRBV27	NA	TRBJ2-7	NA	CASSSDTHSSYEQYF	TGTGCCAGCAGTTCGGACACTCACAGCTCCTACGAGCAGTACTTC
TRBV18	NA	TRBJ1-5	NA	CASSPIQPQHF	TGTGCCAGCTCACCAATACAGCCCCAGCATTTT
TRBV7-9	TRBD1	TRBJ2-1	NA	CASSRDRLRNEQFF	TGTGCCAGCAGCCGGGACAGGCTTAGGAATGAGCAGTTCTTC
TRBV11-1	NA	TRBJ1-1	once	CASSRWGENTEAFF	TGTGCCAGCAGCAGATGGGGAGAGAACACTGAAGCTTTCTTT
TRBV19	NA	TRBJ2-4	NA	CASSIRGGTPSLGYF	TGTGCCAGTAGTATTAGGGGAGGGACACCAAGTCTGGGGTACTTC
TRBV4-3	TRBD1	TRBJ1-1	NA	CASSPAPGGLTEAFF	TGCGCCAGCAGCCCTGCTCCAGGGGGCTTAACTGAAGCTTTCTTT
TRBV9	TRBD1	TRBJ2-1	NA	CASSASTGTVNNEQFF	TGTGCCAGCAGCGCATCGACCGGGACAGTAAACAATGAGCAGTTCTTC
TRBV18	TRBD1	TRBJ2-7	NA	CASSHGQGTSEQYF	TGTGCCAGCTCCCACGGACAGGGGACCTCCGAGCAGTACTTC
TRBV6-1	TRBD1	TRBJ1-1	NA	CASSVTGKTPEAFF	TGTGCCAGCAGTGTGACAGGGAAGACGCCTGAAGCTTTCTTT
TRBV5-1	NA	TRBJ1-1	NA	CASSLLRGNLAFF	TGCGCCAGCAGCTTACTGAGGGGGAATTTGGCTTTCTTT
TRBV7-2	TRBD1	TRBJ2-2	NA	CASSPQGAVTGELFF	TGTGCCAGCAGCCCTCAGGGGGCAGTCACCGGGGAGCTGTTTTTT
TRBV6-1	NA	TRBJ2-5	NA	CASSATYQETQYF	TGTGCCAGCAGTGCGACATACCAAGAGACCCAGTACTTC
TRBV12-5	TRBD1	TRBJ2-1	NA	CASGSTGGNNEQFF	TGTGCTAGTGGTTCGACAGGGGGGAACAATGAGCAGTTCTTC
TRBV7-2	TRBD2	TRBJ2-7	NA	CASSLGGLAGEQYF	TGTGCCAGCAGCTTAGGGGGACTAGCGGGAGAGCAGTACTTC
TRBV4-3	NA	TRBJ1-1	NA	CASSQEIGATEAFF	TGCGCCAGCAGCCAAGAGATAGGGGCCACTGAAGCTTTCTTT
TRBV4-1	TRBD1	TRBJ1-3	NA	CASSPIHLLGQGTPGNTIYF	TGCGCCAGCAGCCCCATCCATCTCCTTGGACAGGGGACGCCTGGAAACACCATATATTTT
TRBV14	NA	TRBJ2-7	NA	CASSQGQGGYEQYF	TGTGCCAGCAGCCAAGGTCAGGGGGGCTACGAGCAGTACTTC
TRBV7-8	NA	TRBJ1-1	once	CASSLVVGHTEAFF	TGTGCCAGCAGCTTAGTAGTGGGGCACACTGAAGCTTTCTTT
TRBV7-3	TRBD1	TRBJ2-5	NA	CASSSGQAYQETQYF	TGTGCCAGCAGCTCAGGACAGGCGTACCAAGAGACCCAGTACTTC
TRBV5-1	NA	TRBJ2-1	NA	CASSLGSPYNEQFF	TGCGCCAGCAGCTTGGGTAGCCCGTACAATGAGCAGTTCTTC
TRBV7-9	NA	TRBJ2-7	NA	CASSRWDTHGEQYF	TGTGCCAGCAGCCGCTGGGACACCCACGGGGAGCAGTACTTC
TRBV2	NA	TRBJ2-7	NA	CASTPPGSSYEQYF	TGTGCCAGCACTCCGCCGGGGAGCTCCTACGAGCAGTACTTC
TRBV5-1	NA	TRBJ1-1	NA	CASSTGSNTEAFF	TGCGCCAGCAGTACAGGTTCGAACACTGAAGCTTTCTTT
TRBV7-2	NA	TRBJ2-7	NA	CASSLYYPPLDEQYF	TGTGCCAGCAGCCTCTACTACCCTCCTCTCGACGAGCAGTACTTC
TRBV6-1	NA	TRBJ2-7	NA	CASSLHGAYEQYF	TGTGCCAGCAGTTTACACGGAGCCTACGAGCAGTACTTC
TRBV5-6	NA	TRBJ2-6	NA	CASSPLGDKALQANVLTF	TGTGCCAGCAGCCCATTGGGGGACAAAGCTCTGCAGGCCAACGTCCTGACTTTC
TRBV9	TRBD1	TRBJ1-1	NA	CASSATGTGGSNTEAFF	TGTGCCAGCAGCGCAACCGGGACAGGGGGTTCGAACACTGAAGCTTTCTTT
TRBV7-8	TRBD1	TRBJ2-5	few	CASSLSGQGRRWETQYF	TGTGCCAGCAGCTTATCGGGACAGGGTCGTAGATGGGAGACCCAGTACTTC
TRBV15	NA	TRBJ2-3	NA	CATSRDTSGDTQYF	TGTGCCACCAGCAGAGATACTAGTGGAGATACGCAGTATTTT
TRBV19	TRBD2	TRBJ2-5	NA	CASSRSGRALETQYF	TGTGCCAGTAGTCGTAGCGGGAGGGCATTGGAGACCCAGTACTTC
TRBV9	TRBD2	TRBJ2-7	NA	CASSVGTSGRNYEQYF	TGTGCCAGCAGCGTAGGGACTAGCGGGAGGAACTACGAGCAGTACTTC
TRBV6-6	NA	TRBJ1-1	few	CASSFPLNTEAFF	TGTGCCAGCAGTTTCCCTCTTAACACTGAAGCTTTCTTT
TRBV20-1	TRBD1	TRBJ1-2	NA	CSGQGQYGYTF	TGCAGTGGTCAGGGACAGTATGGCTACACCTTC
TRBV5-4	TRBD1	TRBJ1-4	once	CASSLPPGQGNEKLFF	TGTGCCAGCAGTCTCCCCCCGGGACAGGGAAATGAAAAACTGTTTTTT
TRBV19	TRBD1	TRBJ1-1	NA	CATKYLTGANTEAFF	TGTGCCACAAAATACCTAACAGGGGCGAACACTGAAGCTTTCTTT
TRBV19	NA	TRBJ2-3	NA	CASSINGDTQYF	TGTGCCAGTAGTATTAACGGGGATACGCAGTATTTT
TRBV4-2	NA	TRBJ2-5	NA	CASSQGAGTQYF	TGTGCCAGCAGCCAAGGGGCGGGGACCCAGTACTTC